This T cell receptor beta chain was found in a study of beta chain features in type 1 diabetes. General study points: Lower insertion and higher deletion counts appeared at VDJ junctions in type 1 diabetes patients. Over-representation of high TCR-expressing cells was a possible consequence of cDNA sequencing. Within patients, naive, central memory and Treg TCRB repertoires seemed more similar than within healthy donors.

Expressed TCRB transcripts got sequenced, as all isolated RNA was reverse transcribed. Generated by immunoSEQ multiplex PCR, the TCRdb table keeps only in-frame clones and is missing some. The sample gives under 450,000 clones, about 15% of which show up once; under 0.02% is in the top ten. The collection from each donor was one heparinised blood draw averaging about 116 mL. In regard to this clone: The antigen is undetermined.

The sample taken for sequencing was naive CD4+ T cells from blood. The source of this sequence is a woman under 30 in good health.

CDR3 amino acids: CSVGGSIGAAEKLFF. Here the CDR3 DNA reads TGCAGCGTTGGAGGATCGATTGGGGCAGCTGAAAAACTGTTTTTT. V is TRBV29-1 and J is TRBJ1-4; D may be TRBD1 (5 bases). V was pared by 4 bases and J by 7 bases, with 19 bases between. The CDR3 totals 15 residues. Germline CDR1 SQVTM, CDR2 ANQGSEA.